This T cell receptor (beta chain) stems from a study of CD8+CD57+ T cells in acquired aplastic anemia. Study as a whole: Sorted CD4+ plus CD8+ cells gave DNA averaging about 3.2 ug. Healthy donor sequencing depth: approximately 9.9 million CD4+, some 12 million CD8+ reads.

TCR beta VDJ and CDR3 profiling used genomic DNA as template. TCRdb recomputed calls from the reads with MiXCR, one row per CDR3 protein. The table lists fewer than 200,000 distinct CDR3 sequences, around 45% of them singletons. This clonotype appeared a single time. Sequencing input: sorted CD4+, CD8+, or CD8+CD57+ T cells (not recorded which) from PBMCs. This TCR came from a human donor in good health.

This CDR3 is CSATRTASPYEQYF. In DNA, the CDR3 is TGCAGTGCTACTAGGACAGCTAGCCCCTACGAGCAGTACTTC. The chain combines TRBV20-1 with TRBJ2-7, with D perhaps TRBD1 (6 bases). The CDR3 has 14 residues. CDR1 is DFQATT and CDR2 is SNEGSKA in the germline V gene (reference sequence). V was clipped by 4 bases and J by 2 bases, with 15 bases between them.